These 20 T cell receptor beta chains were sequenced from one sample in a study of beta chain features in type 1 diabetes (dated by TCRdb to 2017 to 2018). Library generation was performed with the immunoSEQ multiplex PCR assay. The High Capacity cDNA Reverse Transcription Kit was used to reverse transcribe all of the isolated RNA, meaning that expressed TCRB transcripts were what got sequenced. What TCRdb holds here is the immuneACCESS table cut down to in-frame rearrangements. Part of the clones is not present; checked against another copy, under half of the missing clones reflect an unresolved V gene, and the others are unexplained. The sample includes 250,000 or so clones, with 25% to 30% observed a single time. The ten largest make up approximately 4% of the sample. Sequencing was carried out using central memory CD4+ T cells from blood. Receptors were obtained from a man aged 25 to 45 in good health.

This clone was detected a few times. The chain recombines TRBV9 with TRBJ2-7, with TRBD1 as a possible D gene (6 bases). CDR3 length: 14 residues. Germline CDR1 reads SGDLS; CDR2 reads YYNGEE. V lost 4 bases and J 7 bases, leaving 18 bases between the germline ends. CDR3 residues: CASSPSPDRGEQYF. CDR3 sequence (DNA): TGTGCCAGCAGCCCCTCCCCGGACAGAGGGGAGCAGTACTTC.

This clone was seen a few times. J is TRBJ2-3 and V is TRBV7-9; D is possibly TRBD1 (5 bases). Trimming removed 5 bases from V and 0 bases from J, with 12 bases in between. The CDR3 is 15 residues long. Per the germline V gene, CDR1 is SEHNR and CDR2 is FQNEAQ (reference sequence). The CDR3 nucleotides are TGTGCCAGCAGCCCAGGTGGGGCTAGCACAGATACGCAGTATTTT. Its translation is CASSPGGASTDTQYF.

Worth noting for this clone: Additional DNA sequences in this sample encode the identical CDR3. The V gene is TRBV7-9, the J gene TRBJ2-2, with a possible D match to TRBD2 (5 bases). CDR3 size: 15 residues. Trimming pared 0 bases from V and 1 base from J, leaving 6 bases between. Germline values: CDR1 SEHNR, CDR2 FQNEAQ (reference sequence). The CDR3: CASSLASGNTGELFF. For the CDR3, the DNA is TGTGCCAGCAGCTTAGCGAGCGGGAACACCGGGGAGCTGTTTTTT.

This chain uses TRBV7-2 with TRBJ2-3, with a tentative D call TRBD2 (5 bases). CDR3 size: 16 residues. Germline V CDR1 and CDR2: SGHTA, FQGNSA. With 4 bases removed from V and 1 base from J, the gap between germline ends came to 15 bases. CDR3 region: CASSSFSGSGTDTQYF. The DNA of the CDR3 is TGTGCCAGCAGCTCCTTTAGTGGGAGTGGCACAGATACGCAGTATTTT.

This sequence joins TRBV4-3 and TRBJ2-5, with 11 bases lining up with TRBD2. J gave up 5 bases and V 2 bases, and 4 bases lay outside the gene matches. The CDR3 length is 15 residues. Looked up from germline, CDR1 is LGHNA and CDR2 is YSLEER. In DNA, the CDR3 is TGCGCCAGCAGCCAACTAGCGGGAGGTGGTGAGACCCAGTACTTC. Amino acids: CASSQLAGGGETQYF.

This clone was seen more than once but under ten times. The chain has TRBV7-2 and TRBJ2-3; TRBD2 might be the D (6 bases). The CDR3 contains 14 residues. Trimming removed 5 bases from V and 2 bases from J, with 11 bases in between. CDR1 is SGHTA, CDR2 FQGNSA, per germline. The CDR3 DNA is TGTGCCAGCAGCCCCGGGAGCACCACAGATACGCAGTATTTT. Its protein product is CASSPGSTTDTQYF.

The chain recombines TRBV5-1 with TRBJ2-7; 9 positions match TRBD1. The CDR3 covers 17 residues. Per the germline V gene, CDR1 is SGHRS and CDR2 is YFSETQ. The ends lost 5 bases at V and 1 base at J; junction bases unmatched: 13. The CDR3 loop is CASSYFPSGTGSYEQYF. CDR3 sequence (DNA): TGCGCCAGCAGTTATTTCCCTTCCGGGACAGGGTCCTACGAGCAGTACTTC.

The chain joins TRBV6-6 to TRBJ1-2; the D gene is possibly TRBD1 (5 bases). This CDR3 is 11 amino acids long. V lost 6 bases to trimming and J lost 5 bases, with 7 bases between them. Germline V lookup: CDR1 MNHNY, CDR2 SVGAGI (reference sequence). The CDR3 DNA sequence: TGTGCCAGCAGGGGGGAGTATGGCTACACCTTC. As protein: CASRGEYGYTF.

The chain couples TRBV18 to TRBJ2-3; D remains unclear. CDR3 size: 14 residues. Germline values: CDR1 KGHSH, CDR2 LQKENI. V lost 3 bases to trimming and J lost 1 base, with 8 bases between them. The CDR3 here is CASSPEIGTDTQYF. Written as DNA, the CDR3 is TGTGCCAGCTCACCGGAAATAGGCACAGATACGCAGTATTTT.

In its sample, this clone was seen a few times. The chain recombines TRBV2 with TRBJ2-3; 10 bases are shared with TRBD2. V trimming: 7 bases; J trimming: 4 bases; junction bases outside the gene matches: 2. The CDR3 totals 13 residues. The germline V gene has CDR1 SNHLY and CDR2 FYNNEI. The CDR3 bases are TGTGCCAGCAAGCGGGGGGGGCCAGATACGCAGTATTTT. Its protein product is CASKRGGPDTQYF.

V is TRBV6-6 and J is TRBJ1-5; D perhaps matches TRBD1 (5 bases). CDR1 is MNHNY, CDR2 SVGAGI, per germline (reference sequence). V lost 4 bases and J lost 0, with 10 bases in between. The CDR3 covers 15 residues. CDR3 DNA sequence: TGTGCCAGCAGTTCTGACAGCTATAGCAATCAGCCCCAGCATTTT. Protein product: CASSSDSYSNQPQHF.

This clone was detected a few times. The V and J genes are TRBV7-9 and TRBJ2-6; D not resolved. Germline V lookup: CDR1 SEHNR, CDR2 FQNEAQ (reference sequence). V was clipped by 2 bases and J by 3 bases, with 5 bases between them. The CDR3 length is 14 residues. CDR3 in DNA: TGTGCCAGCAGCTTAATCAGTGGGGCCAACGTCCTGACTTTC. Translating gives CASSLISGANVLTF.

This clone was observed a few times. The same CDR3 arises from other DNA sequences in this sample as well. The chain couples TRBV9 to TRBJ2-5, with 12 bases identical to TRBD2. Germline V CDR1 and CDR2: SGDLS, YYNGEE. After removal of 2 bases from V and 4 bases from J, the junction contained 3 bases not matched to a gene. This CDR3 is built from 15 residues. The CDR3, as DNA: TGTGCCAGCAGCGTGGGACTAGCGGGTTCAGAGACCCAGTACTTC. As protein: CASSVGLAGSETQYF.

This chain links TRBV6-1 with TRBJ2-6, with D possibly TRBD1 on 6 matching bases. Germline CDR1 is MNHNS and CDR2 is SASEGT. The V and J ends lost 8 bases and 7 bases respectively, with 9 bases between them. This CDR3 has 12 residues. The CDR3 DNA reads as TGTGCCAGCCTACAGGGCGCCAACGTCCTGACTTTC. Its protein product is CASLQGANVLTF.

This clone has only a few counts. J is TRBJ2-2 and V is TRBV2; D is perhaps TRBD2 (6 bases). V gave up 3 bases and J gave up 5 bases, with 13 bases separating them. The CDR3 is 15 amino acids. Germline V gene lookup returns CDR1 SNHLY and CDR2 FYNNEI. As DNA, the CDR3 is TGTGCCAGCAGTGAGAGCCCTAGCGCGACCGGGGAGCTGTTTTTT. As protein: CASSESPSATGELFF.

J is TRBJ1-5 and V is TRBV4-1, with D uncertain. CDR3 size: 15 residues. Trimming took 4 bases from V and 0 from J, leaving 10 bases between them. Germline CDR1 and CDR2: MGHRA and YSYEKL. The CDR3 DNA sequence: TGCGCCAGCAGCCCGTACAAGGATAGCAATCAGCCCCAGCATTTT. Its protein is CASSPYKDSNQPQHF.

Ten or more counts support this clone. The chain recombines TRBV28 with TRBJ2-5; TRBD2 aligns across 7 bases. CDR1 MDHEN and CDR2 SYDVKM come from the germline V gene. The CDR3 consists of 14 residues. The ends lost 5 bases at V and 1 base at J; junction bases unmatched: 4. CDR3 bases: TGTGCCAGCAGTGTAACTAGCGCCCAAGAGACCCAGTACTTC. This gives the protein CASSVTSAQETQYF.

J is TRBJ1-2 and V is TRBV5-6, with a weak D call TRBD1 (6 bases). The germline CDR1 and CDR2 sequences are SGHDT and YYEEEE. V was cut by 0 bases and J by 3 bases, with 12 bases left in between. The CDR3 is made up of 15 amino acids. For the CDR3, the DNA is TGTGCCAGCAGCTTGGTCCGGGACATTCACTATGGCTACACCTTC. Translated: CASSLVRDIHYGYTF. Full variable domain (outside the CDR3, taken from reference TRBV5-6 and TRBJ1-2): DAGVTQSPTHLIKTRGQQVTLRCSPKSGHDTVSWYQQALGQGPQFIFQYYEEEERQRGNFPDRFSGHQFPNYSSELNVNALLLGDSALYLCASSLVRDIHYGYTFGSGTRLTVV.

The chain joins TRBV29-1 to TRBJ2-3, with D perhaps TRBD1 (6 bases). V was clipped by 7 bases and J by 0 bases, with 17 bases between them. Germline V gene sequence: CDR1 SQVTM, CDR2 ANQGSEA. The CDR3 totals 15 residues. The DNA for the CDR3 is TGCAGCGCCTCAGGGGCCCAGGCTAGCACAGATACGCAGTATTTT. Translating it yields CSASGAQASTDTQYF.

This chain links TRBV30 with TRBJ2-3; TRBD2 matches 10 bases. V was pared by 5 bases and J by 3 bases, with 5 bases of the junction left unmatched. Germline-derived CDR1 and CDR2 are GTSNPN and SVGIG (reference sequence). The length of the CDR3 is 14 residues. CDR3 DNA sequence: TGTGCCTGGGACACTAGCGGGGATACAGATACGCAGTATTTT. Its translation: CAWDTSGDTDTQYF.